The 30 T cell receptor beta chains in this list originate from one sample, sequenced in a study of T cells in Graves' hyperthyroidism and ophthalmopathy. RNA transcripts gave rise to amplified TCR beta CDR3 regions. First-round RT-PCR of the TCR CDR3 relied on the HTBI primer set. TCRdb re-called the multiplex PCR reads through MiXCR, storing one row per CDR3 protein. Of about 200,000 distinct CDR3 sequences listed, approximately 16% are singletons. The sequencing input was blood. These receptors came from a man aged 35-49 years with Graves' hyperthyroidism.

This clonotype was seen many times. CDR3 coding DNA: TGTGCCAGCAGCGAGGGACGGTCTAGCTCCTATAATTCACCCCTCCACTTT. It specifies CASSEGRSSSYNSPLHF. The J gene is TRBJ1-6, the V gene TRBV7-8; perhaps TRBD1 as D (5 bases). The CDR3 length is 17 residues. V was trimmed by 5 bases and J by 0 bases, leaving 14 bases between them. The germline V gene encodes CDR1 SGHVS and CDR2 FQNEAQ.

This clonotype occurred many times. The J gene is TRBJ2-5, the V gene TRBV28; D gene ambiguous. This CDR3 region has 15 residues. V was pared by 4 bases and J by 0 bases, with 12 bases between. Germline V gene data show CDR1 as MDHEN and CDR2 as SYDVKM. The CDR3 spells CASSSATLYQETQYF. In DNA form, the CDR3 reads TGTGCCAGCAGTTCCGCGACTCTGTACCAAGAGACCCAGTACTTC.

This clonotype was recorded at least ten times. The genes are TRBV2 and TRBJ1-2; a weak D match, TRBD1 (6 bases). The V gene lost 6 bases and the J gene lost 4 bases, with 15 bases spanning the gap. CDR1 SNHLY and CDR2 FYNNEI come from the germline V gene. The CDR3 is made up of 14 amino acids. DNA of the CDR3: TGTGCCAGCAGCTACAGGGAGGGTGGCTATGGCTACACCTTC. Translating gives CASSYREGGYGYTF.

This clonotype was recorded at least ten times. CDR3 protein: CASCQGNTGELFF. The CDR3 region has the DNA TGTGCCAGCTGTCAGGGTAACACCGGGGAGCTGTTTTTT. This chain uses TRBV2 with TRBJ2-2; TRBD1 might be the D (5 bases). V was trimmed by 8 bases and J by 2 bases, leaving 9 bases between them. This CDR3 is built from 13 residues. In germline, CDR1 is SNHLY, CDR2 FYNNEI. The entire variable domain, with the rest obtained from reference TRBV2 and TRBJ2-2, is as follows: EPEVTQTPSHQVTQMGQEVILRCVPISNHLYFYWYRQILGQKVEFLVSFYNNEISEKSEIFDDQFSVERPDGSNFTLKIRSTKLEDSAMYFCASCQGNTGELFFGEGSRLTVL.

The genes are TRBV3-1 and TRBJ2-1; D may be TRBD2 (5 bases). The CDR3 has 16 amino acids. V was pared by 0 bases and J by 4 bases, with 13 bases between. CDR1 LGHDT and CDR2 YNNKEL come from the germline V gene (reference sequence). CDR3 region: CASSQEMRGPYNEQFF. CDR3 coding DNA: TGTGCCAGCAGCCAAGAAATGAGAGGGCCATACAATGAGCAGTTCTTC.

V and J are TRBV7-9 and TRBJ1-2; D uncertain. This CDR3 has 15 amino acids. CDR1 and CDR2 from the germline V gene are SEHNR and FQNEAQ (reference sequence). Deletions cut 3 bases from V and 4 bases from J, with 15 bases between. DNA of the CDR3: TGTGCCAGCAGCTTTTATGCATCCATAGCCTATGGCTACACCTTC. This encodes CASSFYASIAYGYTF.

This clonotype has a count of ten or more. The chain joins TRBV11-1 to TRBJ2-1; the D is unclear. Trimming shortened V by 2 bases and J by 10 bases, and 15 bases separated the two germline ends. The CDR3 has 14 residues. Germline CDR1 and CDR2: SGHAT and FQDESV (reference sequence). DNA for the CDR3: TGTGCCAGCAGCTTAAGCCCCGCCCAGGTGGAGCAGTTCTTC. It translates to CASSLSPAQVEQFF.

This clonotype was seen at least ten times. In nucleotides, the CDR3 is TGCAGTGCTAGAGACACGAACCAGCCCCAGCATTTT. It specifies CSARDTNQPQHF. The chain recombines TRBV20-1 with TRBJ1-5; D not resolved. V was pared by 0 bases and J by 7 bases, with 7 bases between. CDR3 length equals 12 residues. Germline assignment: CDR1 DFQATT and CDR2 SNEGSKA (reference sequence).

This clonotype came up many times. The genes are TRBV5-5 and TRBJ2-2; 8 bases match TRBD2. CDR3 length: 15 amino acids. V lost 7 bases and J lost 5; bases outside the gene matches: 10. Germline V lookup: CDR1 SGHKS, CDR2 YYEKEE (reference sequence). The CDR3 protein is CASSPAGGWTGELFF. The CDR3 DNA sequence: TGTGCCAGCTCGCCTGCGGGGGGCTGGACCGGGGAGCTGTTTTTT.

This clonotype was observed at least ten times. The V call is TRBV28, the J call TRBJ1-1; D unresolved. Germline assignment: CDR1 MDHEN and CDR2 SYDVKM. Trimming shortened V by 3 bases and J by 1 base, and 9 bases separated the two germline ends. This CDR3 spans 14 amino acids. CDR3 in amino acids: CASSLTHSNTEAFF. For the CDR3, the DNA is TGTGCCAGCAGTTTGACCCACTCGAACACTGAAGCTTTCTTT.

Ten or more counts support this clonotype. This chain connects TRBV27 to TRBJ2-7; D gene uncertain. V was shortened by 6 bases and J by 2 bases, with 14 bases between the two germline ends. This CDR3 contains 14 residues. From germline, CDR1 is MNHEY and CDR2 SMNVEV (reference sequence). For the CDR3, the DNA is TGTGCCAGCAGCCTAAAGGACGGCACCTACGAGCAGTACTTC. Amino acids: CASSLKDGTYEQYF.

This clonotype was recorded a few times. A read error may be the cause here, since a much bigger clone is one base away. The rearrangement joins TRBV3-1 to TRBJ2-2; tentatively, D is TRBD1 or TRBD2 (5 bases each). The germline gives CDR1 LGHDT, CDR2 YNNKEL (reference sequence). This CDR3 has 12 amino acids. The DNA for the CDR3 is TGTGCCGGCAGACGCGAGGGGGGGGAGCTGTTTTTT. Amino acid sequence: CAGRREGGELFF.

Ten or more counts support this clonotype. This rearrangement joins TRBV28 to TRBJ1-5; D might be TRBD1 (5 bases). The CDR3 sequence is 15 residues long. Deletions cut 5 bases from V and 9 bases from J, with 20 bases between. The germline CDR1 and CDR2 sequences are MDHEN and SYDVKM. The CDR3: CASSPPGGRGWPQHF. CDR3 DNA: TGTGCCAGCAGTCCTCCCGGGGGTCGTGGATGGCCCCAGCATTTT.

This clonotype was picked up many times. The V call is TRBV28, the J call TRBJ2-1, with 10 bases matching TRBD2. The J segment lost 6 bases and the V segment lost 10 bases, leaving 9 bases of the junction unmatched. Germline V gene lookup returns CDR1 MDHEN and CDR2 SYDVKM. The CDR3 is 14 amino acids. The CDR3 is CATTAGGRSNEQFF. CDR3 in DNA: TGTGCCACTACAGCGGGGGGGCGGAGCAATGAGCAGTTCTTC. The full variable domain, in which reference TRBV28 and TRBJ2-1 provide the parts outside the CDR3, is DVKVTQSSRYLVKRTGEKVFLECVQDMDHENMFWYRQDPGLGLRLIYFSYDVKMKEKGDIPEGYSVSREKKERFSLILESASTNQTSMYLCATTAGGRSNEQFFGPGTRLTVL.

This clonotype occurred many times. CDR3 DNA: TGTGCCAGCAGGACCCGGGACAGGGGCAGGAATGAGCAGTTCTTC. Translating gives CASRTRDRGRNEQFF. The chain joins TRBV7-2 to TRBJ2-1, with 10 bases lining up with TRBD1. Germline CDR1 is SGHTA and CDR2 is FQGNSA. CDR3 length: 15 residues. V trimming: 6 bases; J trimming: 7 bases; junction bases outside the gene matches: 9.

This clonotype came up many times. The chain has TRBV6-2 or TRBV6-3 and TRBJ2-7; D is ambiguous. V lost 0 bases to trimming and J lost 5 bases, with 11 bases between them. CDR1 and CDR2 from the germline V gene are MNHEY and SVGEGT. The CDR3 length is 14 residues. CDR3 nucleotides: TGTGCCAGCAGTTACTCGGGCGATCGGGACGAGCAGTACTTC. This translates into CASSYSGDRDEQYF.

The chain links TRBV5-1 to TRBJ1-1; D unclear. There are 13 residues in the CDR3. Germline V gene sequence: CDR1 SGHRS, CDR2 YFSETQ. Trimming took off 4 bases at V and 1 base at J, with 8 bases between the two ends. DNA of the CDR3: TGCGCCAGCAGCCTTGGTTCGAACACTGAAGCTTTCTTT. Protein sequence: CASSLGSNTEAFF.

This clonotype was picked up a small number of times. V usage is TRBV5-1 and J usage is TRBJ2-5; D may be TRBD2 (7 bases). The CDR3 runs to 15 residues. Germline loops: CDR1 SGHRS, CDR2 YFSETQ. V gave up 2 bases and J gave up 2 bases, with 13 bases separating them. The CDR3 sequence is CASSLGGGDQETQYF. The CDR3 bases are TGCGCCAGCAGCTTAGGAGGGGGGGATCAAGAGACCCAGTACTTC.

This clonotype was recorded at least ten times. V and J are TRBV20-1 and TRBJ2-1, with 8 bases fitting TRBD2. Germline V lookup: CDR1 DFQATT, CDR2 SNEGSKA (reference sequence). The CDR3 runs to 14 residues. Trimming cost V 6 bases and J 3 bases; bases outside gene matches: 7. The CDR3 region is CSATTSGVYNEQFF. CDR3 sequence (DNA): TGCAGTGCGACAACTAGCGGTGTCTACAATGAGCAGTTCTTC.

V gene TRBV28 combines with J gene TRBJ2-3, with D perhaps being TRBD1 or TRBD2 (7 bases each). The CDR3 contains 17 residues. Germline lookup yields CDR1 MDHEN and CDR2 SYDVKM. V was shortened by 6 bases and J by 1 base, with 20 bases between the two germline ends. DNA of the CDR3: TGTGCCAGCAGAATAGGGGGCCCGGCGGGGGGCACAGATACGCAGTATTTT. Amino acids: CASRIGGPAGGTDTQYF.

This clonotype came up once. The J gene is TRBJ1-4, the V gene TRBV6-9; weak D call: TRBD1 (5 bases). The germline V and J ends were trimmed by 6 bases and 7 bases, with 15 bases remaining between them. In germline, CDR1 is MNHGY, CDR2 SVAAGI. The CDR3 runs to 14 residues. The CDR3 loop is CASSLDSGSEKLFF. For the CDR3, the DNA is TGTGCCAGCAGCCTCGACAGTGGTAGTGAAAAACTGTTTTTT.

This clonotype was observed at least ten times. The rearrangement uses TRBV20-1 and TRBJ2-7; D unclear. The CDR3 extends over 14 amino acids. Germline lookup yields CDR1 DFQATT and CDR2 SNEGSKA (reference sequence). V lost 0 bases and J lost 6, with 15 bases in between. DNA for the CDR3: TGCAGTGCTAGAGATCTAACGGGCGGTGGCGAGCAGTACTTC. It yields the protein CSARDLTGGGEQYF.

At least ten counts were recorded for this clonotype. V usage is TRBV2 and J usage is TRBJ1-6; 10 nucleotides match TRBD1. Germline CDR1 is SNHLY and CDR2 is FYNNEI. This CDR3 spans 14 amino acids. V shed 1 base and J 9 bases; nucleotides not matched to a gene: 0. CDR3 bases: TGTGCCAGCAGTGAAGGGACAGGGGGTTCACCCCTCCACTTT. Translation: CASSEGTGGSPLHF.

This clonotype was seen a handful of times. The rearrangement links TRBV7-2 to TRBJ2-3; 9 bases agree with TRBD2. CDR3 length equals 15 residues. V lost 0 bases to trimming and J lost 5 bases; unmatched junction nucleotides: 3. Germline V CDR1 and CDR2: SGHTA, FQGNSA. The CDR3 sequence is CASSLAAGGQDTQYF. The CDR3 DNA follows: TGTGCCAGCAGCTTAGCTGCGGGGGGGCAAGATACGCAGTATTTT. Using reference TRBV7-2 and TRBJ2-3 for the parts outside the CDR3, the full variable domain is GAGVSQSPSNKVTEKGKDVELRCDPISGHTALYWYRQSLGQGLEFLIYFQGNSAPDKSGLPSDRFSAERTGGSVSTLTIQRTQQEDSAVYLCASSLAAGGQDTQYFGPGTRLTVL.

Ten or more counts support this clonotype. This chain links TRBV28 with TRBJ2-3, with TRBD1 matching 7 bases. The CDR3 has 14 amino acids. The germline CDR1 and CDR2 sequences are MDHEN and SYDVKM. The V and J ends lost 4 bases and 1 base, in that order; junction bases with no gene match: 2. CDR3 amino acids: CASSSGQGTDTQYF. The CDR3 DNA sequence: TGTGCCAGCAGTTCAGGACAGGGCACAGATACGCAGTATTTT.

The V and J genes are TRBV20-1 and TRBJ2-2; weak D call: TRBD1 (5 bases). Trimming stripped 3 bases from V and 5 bases from J, with 13 bases between. In germline, CDR1 is DFQATT, CDR2 SNEGSKA (reference sequence). The CDR3 is 14 residues long. The CDR3 DNA reads as TGCAGTGCTAGTCTCAGGGTCAAAACCGGGGAGCTGTTTTTT. It is translated as CSASLRVKTGELFF.

This clonotype was seen ten or more times. The rearrangement links TRBV20-1 to TRBJ2-3; maybe TRBD1 (5 bases). The CDR3 has 14 residues. The germline CDR1 and CDR2 sequences are DFQATT and SNEGSKA (reference sequence). V was shortened by 3 bases and J by 3 bases, with 13 bases between the two germline ends. CDR3 nucleotides: TGCAGTGCTAGTGCGTTTGGGGCTACAGATACGCAGTATTTT. This sequence encodes CSASAFGATDTQYF.

Ten or more counts support this clonotype. The V gene is TRBV11-2, the J gene TRBJ2-7, with TRBD1 matching 7 bases. Germline V CDR1 and CDR2: SGHAT, FQNNGV. Unmatched junction bases numbered 9, after V lost 2 bases and J lost 5 bases. CDR3 length: 15 amino acids. This CDR3 reads CASSLLTGRAHEQYF. DNA of the CDR3: TGTGCCAGCAGCTTACTGACAGGGCGCGCCCACGAGCAGTACTTC.

This clonotype was counted at least ten times. The gene calls are TRBV7-3 and TRBJ1-1, with 7 nucleotides matching TRBD1. Germline trimming cut 5 bases from V and 6 bases from J; bases unmatched to any gene: 9. The germline gives CDR1 SGHTA, CDR2 FQGTGA. This CDR3 contains 14 residues. CDR3 coding DNA: TGTGCCAGCAGCCGGACAGGTTCCGGGGCTGAAGCTTTCTTT. This codes for CASSRTGSGAEAFF.

This chain uses TRBV3-1 with TRBJ2-7, with TRBD1 as a possible D gene (6 bases). The V gene lost 0 bases and the J gene lost 6 bases, with 18 bases spanning the gap. Per germline, CDR1 LGHDT and CDR2 YNNKEL (reference sequence). This CDR3 has 16 residues. CDR3 in DNA: TGTGCCAGCAGCCAAGATAGAACAGGGTTAGAGGGCGAGCAGTACTTC. The encoded protein is CASSQDRTGLEGEQYF.